This TCR beta chain originates from a study of T cell responses to AZD1222 COVID-19 vaccine. Only one count was recorded for this clone. Assay used: immunoSEQ multiplex PCR; TCRdb lists only in-frame clones, some missing. The table lists about 160,000 clones, 85% to 95% of them singletons. Trimming stripped 4 bases from V and 3 bases from J, with 11 bases between. Germline V lookup: CDR1 SGHRS, CDR2 YFSETQ. This CDR3 is built from 13 residues. The rearrangement links TRBV5-1 to TRBJ2-7; D might be TRBD2 (5 bases). The sequence came from an adult in good health. The sequenced sample was peripheral blood, obtained on day 0 of AZD1222 vaccination. CDR3 in DNA: TGCGCCAGCAGCCCGGACGGGATCTACGAGCAGTACTTC. Translating it yields CASSPDGIYEQYF.